Below, 24 T cell receptor beta chains from the same sample are listed, as sequenced in a study of PD-L1 blockade in urothelial cancer. Only in-frame clones appear in the TCRdb table, and some are missing; sequencing was by immunoSEQ multiplex PCR. The sample yields under 40,000 clones, around 84% seen once. The specimen comprised PBMCs, sampled around atezolizumab (anti-PD-L1) treatment. These receptors originate from a man aged 55 to 70 with urothelial cancer.

This clone was recorded a few times. The chain carries TRBV7-2 and TRBJ2-7, with 11 bases fitting TRBD1. Germline V lookup: CDR1 SGHTA, CDR2 FQGNSA. This CDR3 spans 14 amino acids. V lost 1 base and J lost 6; bases outside the gene matches: 2. The CDR3 nucleotides read TGTGCCAGCAGCTTAGTGGGGACAGGGGGCGAGCAGTACTTC. It translates to CASSLVGTGGEQYF.

The rearrangement uses TRBV5-4 and TRBJ2-1; D call uncertain. The germline V gene has CDR1 SGHNT and CDR2 YYREEE (reference sequence). V dropped 2 bases and J dropped 1 base, with 7 bases sitting between them. CDR3 length: 14 amino acids. The CDR3 region is CASSLTGSYNEQFF. Here the CDR3 DNA reads TGTGCCAGCAGCTTAACCGGGTCCTACAATGAGCAGTTCTTC.

The CDR3 is CASTLYNEQFF. In DNA form, the CDR3 reads TGCGCCAGCACCCTCTACAATGAGCAGTTCTTC. V is TRBV5-1 and J is TRBJ2-1, with D hard to call. CDR3 length: 11 residues. Germline V gene sequence: CDR1 SGHRS, CDR2 YFSETQ. Trimming took off 6 bases at V and 3 bases at J, with 4 bases between the two ends.

This clone was seen just once. The V and J genes are TRBV29-1 and TRBJ1-2; 7 bases agree with TRBD1. The CDR3 spans 14 residues. The germline CDR1 and CDR2 sequences are SQVTM and ANQGSEA. Losses at the gene ends were 7 bases for V and 7 bases for J; bases not matched to a gene: 15. Here the CDR3 reads CSAGGGTDWGGYTF. CDR3 DNA sequence: TGCAGCGCCGGAGGCGGGACAGACTGGGGTGGCTACACCTTC.

In this sample, this clone turned up once. The rearrangement joins TRBV29-1 to TRBJ2-7, with a possible D match to TRBD2 (6 bases). The CDR3 covers 15 residues. Trimming stripped 1 base from V and 3 bases from J, with 16 bases between. Germline CDR1 reads SQVTM; CDR2 reads ANQGSEA. The CDR3 here is CSVEGSGGKNYEQYF. CDR3 nucleotides: TGCAGCGTTGAAGGAAGTGGGGGGAAGAACTACGAGCAGTACTTC.

The chain joins TRBV5-1 to TRBJ1-4, with D perhaps TRBD1 (6 bases). The CDR3 is made up of 15 amino acids. Germline-derived CDR1 and CDR2 are SGHRS and YFSETQ. Trimming removed 0 bases at V and 8 bases at J, with 14 bases between. CDR3 loop: CASSLVGALREKLFF. The CDR3 bases are TGCGCCAGCAGCTTGGTGGGGGCCCTGAGGGAAAAACTGTTTTTT.

This chain joins TRBV29-1 and TRBJ1-4; the D is unclear. V was clipped by 1 base and J by 0 bases, with 6 bases between them. CDR1 SQVTM and CDR2 ANQGSEA come from the germline V gene. The CDR3 runs to 14 residues. This chain's CDR3 is CSVEVPATNEKLFF. DNA of the CDR3: TGCAGCGTTGAAGTCCCAGCAACTAATGAAAAACTGTTTTTT.

The genes are TRBV5-1 and TRBJ2-5, with TRBD2 as a possible D gene (6 bases). The CDR3 loop spans 15 amino acids. Germline CDR1 reads SGHRS; CDR2 reads YFSETQ. Trimming cost V 6 bases and J 3 bases, with 18 bases left between them. DNA for the CDR3: TGCGCCAGCACCGGGGCCGGGGAGGAGGAAGAGACCCAGTACTTC. The encoded protein is CASTGAGEEEETQYF.

The chain joins TRBV12-5 to TRBJ2-1, with a possible D match to TRBD2 (6 bases). The CDR3 contains 18 residues. The ends were cut back, 4 bases at V and 4 bases at J, with 23 bases in the middle. Germline CDR1 is LGHNT and CDR2 is FRNRAP. CDR3 bases: TGTGCTAGTGGTTCCACTAGCAGTCAGCTCCCCCTTTACAATGAGCAGTTCTTC. Amino acids: CASGSTSSQLPLYNEQFF.

CDR3 sequence: CASSQERGPYNEQFF. The CDR3 coding sequence is TGTGCCAGCTCCCAAGAGCGGGGTCCCTACAATGAGCAGTTCTTC. The V gene is TRBV18, the J gene TRBJ2-1; 7 bases match TRBD2. With 6 bases clipped from V and 2 bases from J, the junction kept 7 bases outside the gene matches. CDR1 is KGHSH and CDR2 is LQKENI in the germline V gene. The length of the CDR3 is 15 residues.

This rearrangement joins TRBV11-3 to TRBJ2-1; the D gene is possibly TRBD2 (7 bases). The germline V and J ends were trimmed by 0 bases and 4 bases, with 10 bases remaining between them. The V gene's germline CDR1 is SGHNT and CDR2 YENEEA. This CDR3 is 15 amino acids long. CDR3 protein: CASSLEGGGYNEQFF. CDR3 bases: TGTGCCAGCAGCTTAGAGGGAGGGGGTTACAATGAGCAGTTCTTC.

The chain is built from TRBV5-1 and TRBJ1-1; D possibly corresponds to TRBD1 (6 bases). V lost 0 bases to trimming and J lost 4 bases, with 10 bases between them. This CDR3 is 14 amino acids long. Germline V lookup: CDR1 SGHRS, CDR2 YFSETQ. CDR3 in DNA: TGCGCCAGCAGCTTGGATACAGGGCTCACTGAAGCTTTCTTT. Protein product: CASSLDTGLTEAFF.

The gene calls are TRBV7-2 and TRBJ1-1; 10 bases are a match to TRBD1. J was trimmed by 7 bases and V by 1 base; bases with no gene match: 9. The germline V gene encodes CDR1 SGHTA and CDR2 FQGNSA. This CDR3 contains 16 residues. CDR3 residues: CASSLDGGQGRGEAFF. For the CDR3, the DNA is TGTGCCAGCAGCTTAGACGGGGGACAGGGGCGAGGTGAAGCTTTCTTT.

This CDR3 reads CASSLQTGLYGYTF. The CDR3 DNA reads TGTGCCAGCAGCTTGCAGACAGGGCTCTATGGCTACACCTTC. The chain is built from TRBV11-2 and TRBJ1-2; 7 bases align to TRBD1. The CDR3 totals 14 residues. Per germline, CDR1 SGHAT and CDR2 FQNNGV. The J segment lost 4 bases and the V segment lost 3 bases, leaving 5 bases of the junction unmatched.

Sample share makes this clone large. The chain has TRBV23-1 and TRBJ2-7; no firm D call. TRBV23-1 is reported as an ORF; its role is uncertain. Trimming stripped 4 bases from V and 2 bases from J, with 9 bases between. CDR3 length: 13 residues. The CDR3 reads CASSLPETYEQYF. The CDR3 DNA is TGCGCCAGCAGTCTGCCAGAAACCTACGAGCAGTACTTC.

The chain uses TRBV30 and TRBJ1-5; D not resolved. The CDR3 loop spans 13 amino acids. Germline-derived CDR1 and CDR2 are GTSNPN and SVGIG (reference sequence). The V and J ends lost 2 bases and 3 bases respectively, with 8 bases between them. CDR3 in DNA: TGTGCCTGGAGTAGAGATGTCAATCAGCCCCAGCATTTT. This codes for CAWSRDVNQPQHF.

This chain joins TRBV11-2 and TRBJ1-1; weak D call: TRBD1 (5 bases). Looked up from germline, CDR1 is SGHAT and CDR2 is FQNNGV. Trimming left V 6 bases short and J 5 bases short, with 19 bases between. CDR3 length equals 15 residues. CDR3 region: CASSTPRGFSTEAFF. CDR3 bases: TGTGCCAGCAGTACCCCCCGGGGGTTCTCGACTGAAGCTTTCTTT.

This rearrangement joins TRBV5-1 to TRBJ1-2; D is unclear. This CDR3 comprises 14 residues. Germline loops: CDR1 SGHRS, CDR2 YFSETQ. Trimming cost V 0 bases and J 0 bases, with 6 bases left between them. The CDR3 coding sequence is TGCGCCAGCAGCTTGGCTCCCTCTAACTATGGCTACACCTTC. Translated, it gives CASSLAPSNYGYTF.

CDR3 nucleotides: TGTGCCAGCAGCTTCGGGACAGCCTATGGCTACACCTTC. It yields the protein CASSFGTAYGYTF. The chain uses TRBV5-5 and TRBJ1-2, with 7 nucleotides matching TRBD1. Germline V gene lookup returns CDR1 SGHKS and CDR2 YYEKEE (reference sequence). This CDR3 is 13 amino acids long. The ends lost 2 bases at V and 4 bases at J; junction bases unmatched: 2.

This rearrangement joins TRBV30 to TRBJ2-7; 9 nucleotides agree with TRBD1. Per the germline V gene, CDR1 is GTSNPN and CDR2 is SVGIG (reference sequence). The ends lost 4 bases at V and 4 bases at J; junction bases unmatched: 2. This CDR3 has 12 amino acids. The CDR3 is CAWTDRGYEQYF. In DNA form, the CDR3 reads TGTGCCTGGACAGACAGGGGGTACGAGCAGTACTTC.

This clone was seen a single time. The chain carries TRBV5-6 and TRBJ1-5; weak D call: TRBD1 (5 bases). This CDR3 comprises 16 residues. The V and J ends lost 4 bases and 2 bases respectively, with 16 bases between them. The germline V gene encodes CDR1 SGHDT and CDR2 YYEEEE. This CDR3 is CASSRDGGERNQPQHF. CDR3 nucleotide sequence: TGTGCCAGCAGCCGGGACGGAGGGGAACGCAATCAGCCCCAGCATTTT. Full variable domain (remainder filled in from reference TRBV5-6 and TRBJ1-5): DAGVTQSPTHLIKTRGQQVTLRCSPKSGHDTVSWYQQALGQGPQFIFQYYEEEERQRGNFPDRFSGHQFPNYSSELNVNALLLGDSALYLCASSRDGGERNQPQHFGDGTRLSIL.

This chain connects TRBV30 to TRBJ1-1; TRBD1 might be the D (5 bases). This CDR3 is built from 12 residues. The germline V gene has CDR1 GTSNPN and CDR2 SVGIG (reference sequence). Trimming removed 4 bases at V and 5 bases at J, with 11 bases between. CDR3 nucleotide sequence: TGTGCCTGGATTGGGGCCACAACTGAAGCTTTCTTT. Protein sequence: CAWIGATTEAFF.

The genes are TRBV7-9 and TRBJ2-2; 7 bases match TRBD1. Germline-derived CDR1 and CDR2 are SEHNR and FQNEAQ (reference sequence). V was clipped by 7 bases and J by 1 base; unmatched bases: 0. The CDR3 is made up of 13 amino acids. CDR3 sequence reads: CASNRGNTGELFF. In DNA, the CDR3 is TGTGCCAGCAACAGGGGGAACACCGGGGAGCTGTTTTTT.

The V gene is TRBV5-1, the J gene TRBJ2-5; possibly TRBD2 for D (7 bases). Per the germline V gene, CDR1 is SGHRS and CDR2 is YFSETQ. The germline V and J ends were trimmed by 5 bases and 1 base, with 18 bases remaining between them. This CDR3 is built from 16 residues. Written as DNA, the CDR3 is TGCGCCAGCAGGGGGAGGGGAGGACAGAGCCAAGAGACCCAGTACTTC. Protein: CASRGRGGQSQETQYF. The full variable domain, its missing parts supplied by reference TRBV5-1 and TRBJ2-5, is KAGVTQTPRYLIKTRGQQVTLSCSPISGHRSVSWYQQTPGQGLQFLFEYFSETQRNKGNFPGRFSGRQFSNSRSEMNVSTLELGDSALYLCASRGRGGQSQETQYFGPGTRLLVL.